This T cell receptor (beta chain) was retrieved from a study of vaccination effects on CD4 cells after COVID-19. Per the germline V gene, CDR1 is WSHSY and CDR2 is SAAADI. This CDR3 contains 13 residues. V gave up 11 bases and J gave up 2 bases; unmatched junction bases: 8. Clones were sequenced by immunoSEQ multiplex PCR, and TCRdb holds only the in-frame ones, with some missing. The sample records some 30,000 clones, around 80% being singletons. A word on this clone: Its antigen is not known.

Antigen-specific CD4+ T cells were expanded (with viral peptide pools) by the ViraFEST assay ahead of sequencing. Following a 10-day culture, CD4+ T cells were purified. Two-dose vaccination with either BNT162b2 or mRNA-1273 was given to the participants. Vaccine recipients had no previous SARS-CoV-2 infection; their nucleocapsid antibodies were negative. The chain carries TRBV10-2 and TRBJ1-2; 7 nucleotides line up with TRBD1. This TCR was recovered from a human donor who received a COVID-19 vaccine. Some clones in this sample may be carry-over from other donors' samples. The sequencing here drew on CD4+ T cells from PBMCs cultured with SARS-CoV-2 spike peptides, taken after COVID-19 vaccination. The CDR3 spells CAAQGRFNYGYTF. The CDR3, as DNA: TGCGCCGCACAGGGGAGATTCAACTATGGCTACACCTTC.